Listed below are T cell receptor beta chains from one sample, sequenced in a study of blood T cell repertoires in COVID-19. The data were produced by immunoSEQ multiplex PCR, yet TCRdb's version contains in-frame clones alone and is incomplete. Here the sample spans more than 400,000 clones, around 90% being singletons. The source material was PBMCs or T cells enriched from blood (not recorded which). The receptors originated from a woman under 30 who had recovered from COVID-19. The CDR3 runs from the conserved cysteine through the conserved F or W. A D gene is named only where the DNA matches it firmly. Expanded clones get a size class; other rows say once, few or many, or leave the size out.

V: TRBV5-1
D: TRBD1
J: TRBJ2-2
size: .
DNA: TGCGCCAGCAGTGGGCAGGGGGACCACACCGGGGAGCTGTTTTTT
CDR3: CASSGQGDHTGELFF

V: TRBV19
D: .
J: TRBJ2-7
size: few
DNA: TGTGCCAGTAGTATAGGGAGGGGACCCTACGAGCAGTACTTC
CDR3: CASSIGRGPYEQYF

V: TRBV11-3
D: TRBD1
J: TRBJ2-3
size: .
DNA: TGTGCCAGCAGCTTAGGATTGTGGGGGGACAGGGAAACAGATACGCAGTATTTT
CDR3: CASSLGLWGDRETDTQYF

V: TRBV5-6
D: TRBD2
J: TRBJ2-7
size: once
DNA: TGTGCCAGCAGCTCAGATTGGCGGGGGGGAGCTCTCTACGAGCAGTACTTC
CDR3: CASSSDWRGGALYEQYF

V: TRBV6-6
D: .
J: TRBJ1-5
size: .
DNA: TGTGCCAGCAGTCGCCGGGGGAGCAATCAGCCCCAGCATTTT
CDR3: CASSRRGSNQPQHF

V: TRBV5-1
D: TRBD1
J: TRBJ1-3
size: .
DNA: TGCGCCAGCAGCCAACAGGGGGACAACACCATATATTTT
CDR3: CASSQQGDNTIYF

V: TRBV27
D: .
J: TRBJ1-2
size: .
DNA: TGTGCCAGCAGATCGAACAGGGAAGGCTATGGCTACACCTTC
CDR3: CASRSNREGYGYTF

V: TRBV2
D: .
J: TRBJ2-7
size: .
DNA: TGTGCCAGCAGCCAAAGGCCAGGGGTGTCCGAGCAGTACTTC
CDR3: CASSQRPGVSEQYF

V: TRBV7-2
D: TRBD2
J: TRBJ2-3
size: .
DNA: TGTGCCAGCAGCTTAATGCGGGGGGGATTAGATACGCAGTATTTT
CDR3: CASSLMRGGLDTQYF

V: TRBV7-2
D: TRBD2
J: TRBJ2-1
size: .
DNA: TGTGCCAGCAGCTTAGTGGGCGGGGGGGACCCGGACAATGAGCAGTTCTTC
CDR3: CASSLVGGGDPDNEQFF

V: TRBV7-8
D: TRBD2
J: TRBJ2-1
size: .
DNA: TGTGCCAGCAGCTTATCACTAGCGGGGCTCAATGAGCAGTTCTTC
CDR3: CASSLSLAGLNEQFF